These 19 T cell receptor beta chains originate from one sample sequenced in a study of shared clonotypes between healthy human individuals. Sequencing was performed with immunoSEQ multiplex PCR; in TCRdb, only in-frame clones are kept and a portion is missing. The sample comprises 850,000 to 1,200,000 clones, approximately 70% of which are singletons, and roughly 1.5% rests with the top ten. Sequencing was done on a sample of memory CD4+ T cells sorted from blood. Subset denoted: CD45RA-negative fraction. The source is a young man in good health.

This clone was observed a handful of times. The chain couples TRBV11-2 to TRBJ2-7; D may correspond to TRBD1 or TRBD2 (5 bases each). Germline CDR1 is SGHAT and CDR2 is FQNNGV. Trimming pared 5 bases from V and 0 bases from J, leaving 11 bases between. The CDR3 runs to 14 residues. Written as DNA, the CDR3 is TGTGCCAGCAGCAGGGACGGTTACTCCTACGAGCAGTACTTC. Protein product: CASSRDGYSYEQYF. Full variable domain (rest looked up from reference TRBV11-2 and TRBJ2-7): EAGVAQSPRYKIIEKRQSVAFWCNPISGHATLYWYQQILGQGPKLLIQFQNNGVVDDSQLPKDRFSAERLKGVDSTLKIQPAKLEDSAVYLCASSRDGYSYEQYFGPGTRLTVT.

The chain has TRBV7-9 and TRBJ1-5, with TRBD1 identical over 7 bases. The ends lost 8 bases at V and 0 bases at J; junction bases unmatched: 1. The CDR3 runs to 13 residues. Looked up from germline, CDR1 is SEHNR and CDR2 is FQNEAQ (reference sequence). CDR3 amino acids: CASGDSSNQPQHF. The CDR3 coding sequence is TGTGCCAGCGGGGACAGTAGCAATCAGCCCCAGCATTTT.

The chain links TRBV11-2 to TRBJ1-2; D gene uncertain. This CDR3 region has 13 residues. The germline CDR1 and CDR2 sequences are SGHAT and FQNNGV. Trimming left V 3 bases short and J 8 bases short, with 13 bases between. For the CDR3, the DNA is TGTGCCAGCAGCTTCGACGGCAGAAACGGCTACACCTTC. This gives the protein CASSFDGRNGYTF.

The chain is built from TRBV7-2 and TRBJ2-7; a weak D match, TRBD1 (5 bases). Trimming took 0 bases from V and 7 from J, leaving 10 bases between them. Germline CDR1 SGHTA, CDR2 FQGNSA. The CDR3 runs 13 residues. Written as DNA, the CDR3 is TGTGCCAGCAGCTTAGCCTGGGGCCCTGAGCAGTACTTC. Its translation: CASSLAWGPEQYF.

V and J are TRBV7-9 and TRBJ2-3, with TRBD2 matching over 12 bases. Germline-derived CDR1 and CDR2 are SEHNR and FQNEAQ (reference sequence). This CDR3 region has 17 residues. J was trimmed by 3 bases and V by 5 bases; bases with no gene match: 9. The CDR3 protein is CASSGTGLAGLTDTQYF. The CDR3 region has the DNA TGTGCCAGCAGCGGAACGGGACTAGCGGGTTTAACAGATACGCAGTATTTT.

This rearrangement joins TRBV5-1 to TRBJ2-3, with 13 bases that match TRBD2. This CDR3 spans 14 amino acids. Looked up from germline, CDR1 is SGHRS and CDR2 is YFSETQ. V gave up 8 bases and J gave up 8 bases; unmatched junction bases: 8. CDR3 residues: CASQTSGGLTTQYF. The CDR3 nucleotides read TGCGCCAGTCAGACTAGCGGGGGGCTCACTACGCAGTATTTT.

This clone has just one count. The V gene is TRBV28, the J gene TRBJ1-2; D gene unclear. The CDR3 runs to 12 residues. CDR1 is MDHEN and CDR2 is SYDVKM in the germline V gene. Trimming removed 4 bases from V and 5 bases from J, with 8 bases in between. This CDR3 is CASSSYDYGYTF. For the CDR3, the DNA is TGTGCCAGCAGTTCGTATGATTATGGCTACACCTTC.

This clone has more than one count but fewer than ten. V is TRBV4-1 and J is TRBJ1-2, with TRBD1 matching 9 bases. Germline V gene lookup returns CDR1 MGHRA and CDR2 YSYEKL. V was clipped by 3 bases and J by 7 bases; unmatched bases: 6. This CDR3 contains 14 residues. The CDR3 region has the DNA TGCGCCAGCAGCCAGGACAGGGGATTTCTTGGCTACACCTTC. It encodes CASSQDRGFLGYTF.

The rearrangement joins TRBV7-9 to TRBJ2-3; D unresolved. V dropped 3 bases and J dropped 6 bases, with 13 bases sitting between them. This CDR3 region has 14 residues. Germline CDR1 is SEHNR and CDR2 is FQNEAQ (reference sequence). CDR3 region: CASSFTALRDTQYF. CDR3 coding DNA: TGTGCCAGCAGCTTTACGGCCCTAAGGGATACGCAGTATTTT.

This chain uses TRBV5-1 with TRBJ1-3; no clear D. V gave up 0 bases and J gave up 1 base, with 14 bases separating them. Germline V gene sequence: CDR1 SGHRS, CDR2 YFSETQ. The CDR3 length is 17 residues. Written as DNA, the CDR3 is TGCGCCAGCAGCTTGGCCTGGGCGTCTGGGTCTGGAAACACCATATATTTT. This gives the protein CASSLAWASGSGNTIYF.

The chain couples TRBV27 to TRBJ2-7, with 9 bases identical to TRBD2. CDR1 and CDR2 (germline): MNHEY, SMNVEV (reference sequence). Germline trimming cut 7 bases from V and 2 bases from J; bases unmatched to any gene: 9. The CDR3 loop spans 15 amino acids. This chain's CDR3 is CASTRRASGTYEQYF. In DNA, the CDR3 is TGTGCCAGCACTCGCCGGGCTAGCGGGACCTACGAGCAGTACTTC.

The gene calls are TRBV27 and TRBJ2-4; weak D call: TRBD2 (6 bases). CDR1 and CDR2 from the germline V gene are MNHEY and SMNVEV (reference sequence). Trimming took 5 bases from V and 3 from J, leaving 11 bases between them. This CDR3 region has 14 residues. CDR3 nucleotide sequence: TGTGCCAGCAGTATCGGGACTGGCAAAAACATTCAGTACTTC. Protein sequence: CASSIGTGKNIQYF.

This clone was observed a handful of times. The chain employs TRBV2 and TRBJ1-4, with unresolved D. Looked up from germline, CDR1 is SNHLY and CDR2 is FYNNEI. The CDR3 spans 15 residues. Trimming stripped 5 bases from V and 10 bases from J, with 20 bases between. CDR3 protein: CASSLEDSARGKLFF. For the CDR3, the DNA is TGTGCCAGCAGTCTAGAGGATAGCGCCCGTGGAAAACTGTTTTTT.

This chain connects TRBV18 to TRBJ2-5, with 7 bases identical to TRBD1. Trimming took 3 bases from V and 1 from J; bases not matched to a gene: 8. Germline V gene sequence: CDR1 KGHSH, CDR2 LQKENI. The CDR3 runs 16 residues. The CDR3 bases are TGTGCCAGCTCACCCCTCGGGGCAGGGGGCCAAGAGACCCAGTACTTC. Its translation is CASSPLGAGGQETQYF.

This clone was seen at least ten times. This chain uses TRBV30 with TRBJ2-3; 7 bases match TRBD2. Germline values: CDR1 GTSNPN, CDR2 SVGIG (reference sequence). V shed 5 bases, J shed 0 bases, and the junction held 5 bases outside the gene matches. The CDR3 spans 14 residues. The CDR3 protein is CAWDLAESTDTQYF. DNA of the CDR3: TGTGCCTGGGACCTAGCGGAGAGCACAGATACGCAGTATTTT.

This chain links TRBV6-1 with TRBJ2-7; D call uncertain. Per germline, CDR1 MNHNS and CDR2 SASEGT. The CDR3 loop spans 11 amino acids. The germline V and J ends were trimmed by 4 bases and 7 bases, with 8 bases remaining between them. The chain's CDR3 is CASSAVGEQYF. CDR3 sequence (DNA): TGTGCCAGCAGTGCCGTGGGGGAGCAGTACTTC.

This sequence joins TRBV30 and TRBJ1-5, with 9 nucleotides matching TRBD1. This CDR3 is built from 13 residues. Germline lookup yields CDR1 GTSNPN and CDR2 SVGIG (reference sequence). The junction had 7 bases not matched to a gene; V was cut back by 6 bases and J by 7 bases. This CDR3 reads CACEQGAGQPQHF. The CDR3 DNA reads as TGTGCCTGCGAACAGGGGGCGGGACAGCCCCAGCATTTT.

The chain uses TRBV19 and TRBJ1-5; TRBD1 might be the D (5 bases). Germline lookup yields CDR1 LNHDA and CDR2 SQIVND (reference sequence). The CDR3 runs to 16 residues. With 6 bases removed from V and 2 bases from J, the gap between germline ends came to 17 bases. As DNA, the CDR3 is TGTGCCAGTAGGCCCCCCCAGGGCTGGGGCAATCAGCCCCAGCATTTT. Amino acids: CASRPPQGWGNQPQHF.

The chain joins TRBV5-1 to TRBJ2-2; D gene unclear. CDR1 and CDR2 (germline): SGHRS, YFSETQ. V shed 1 base and J shed 5 bases, with 12 bases lying between them. This CDR3 is 15 amino acids long. CDR3: CASSLSTGPTGELFF. The DNA of the CDR3 is TGCGCCAGCAGCTTGTCTACGGGCCCGACCGGGGAGCTGTTTTTT. Drawing the rest from reference TRBV5-1 and TRBJ2-2, the complete variable domain is KAGVTQTPRYLIKTRGQQVTLSCSPISGHRSVSWYQQTPGQGLQFLFEYFSETQRNKGNFPGRFSGRQFSNSRSEMNVSTLELGDSALYLCASSLSTGPTGELFFGEGSRLTVL.